The following is a TCR beta chain sequence with its context. Sequencing was performed with immunoSEQ multiplex PCR; in TCRdb, only in-frame clones are kept and a portion is missing. The sample lists 25,000 to 30,000 clones, 70% to 90% seen once, with around 2.8% in the top ten. This record belongs to a study of blood T cell repertoires in COVID-19. The CDR3 consists of 18 residues. V lost 2 bases and J lost 1; bases outside the gene matches: 11. Germline V CDR1 and CDR2: KGHSH, LQKENI. This TCR was recovered from a human donor in a cohort sampled during active COVID-19. The chain joins TRBV18 to TRBJ2-1; TRBD2 agrees at 7 bases. The sample consisted of peripheral blood. CDR3 nucleotide sequence: TGTGCCAGCTCACCATTTACCGGCAGCGGGACTTCCTACAATGAGCAGTTCTTC. The encoded protein is CASSPFTGSGTSYNEQFF.